This T cell receptor beta chain was profiled in a study of T cell responses to AZD1222 COVID-19 vaccine. Germline trimming cut 3 bases from V and 3 bases from J; bases unmatched to any gene: 7. Germline-derived CDR1 and CDR2 are MDHEN and SYDVKM. CDR3 length equals 16 residues. Sequencing was performed with immunoSEQ multiplex PCR; in TCRdb, only in-frame clones are kept and a portion is missing. The sample shows 190,000 or so clones, more than 70% of them seen only once. This sequence was found in an adult who received the AZD1222 COVID-19 vaccine. The source material was peripheral blood, sampled 28 days after the second AZD1222 dose. The chain employs TRBV28 and TRBJ2-4; TRBD2 aligns across 8 bases. DNA for the CDR3: TGTGCCAGCAGTTTTGACGGGAGGGCGATCAAAAACATTCAGTACTTC. The encoded protein is CASSFDGRAIKNIQYF.